This TCR beta chain emerged from a study of T cells in narcolepsy. Study-level points and caveats: Autoreactive clonotypes reportedly recurred in blood of same and different patients, not controls. In some patient and control memory CD4+ samples, autoreactive clones were absent. Comparing one patient's CSF and blood CD4+ clonotypes highlighted HCRT- and TRIB2-specific autoreactive clonotypes.

The repertoire was sequenced with immunoSEQ multiplex PCR; TCRdb's copy has only in-frame clones and lacks some. The sample lists tens of thousands of clones, roughly 85% occurring once. This clone was seen only a few times. As yet, its antigen is unknown. Sequencing was performed on memory (CD45RA-) CD4+ T cells from blood. This TCR came from a human donor in good health.

CDR3 sequence: CASSLRGGTQYF. The CDR3 DNA reads TGTGCCAGCAGTTTGAGGGGAGGTACGCAGTATTTT. The rearrangement joins TRBV28 to TRBJ2-3, with D tentatively TRBD2 (6 bases). The CDR3 is made up of 12 amino acids. Trimming shortened V by 3 bases and J by 8 bases, and 9 bases separated the two germline ends. Germline-derived CDR1 and CDR2 are MDHEN and SYDVKM. Drawing the rest from reference TRBV28 and TRBJ2-3, the complete variable domain is DVKVTQSSRYLVKRTGEKVFLECVQDMDHENMFWYRQDPGLGLRLIYFSYDVKMKEKGDIPEGYSVSREKKERFSLILESASTNQTSMYLCASSLRGGTQYFGPGTRLTVL.